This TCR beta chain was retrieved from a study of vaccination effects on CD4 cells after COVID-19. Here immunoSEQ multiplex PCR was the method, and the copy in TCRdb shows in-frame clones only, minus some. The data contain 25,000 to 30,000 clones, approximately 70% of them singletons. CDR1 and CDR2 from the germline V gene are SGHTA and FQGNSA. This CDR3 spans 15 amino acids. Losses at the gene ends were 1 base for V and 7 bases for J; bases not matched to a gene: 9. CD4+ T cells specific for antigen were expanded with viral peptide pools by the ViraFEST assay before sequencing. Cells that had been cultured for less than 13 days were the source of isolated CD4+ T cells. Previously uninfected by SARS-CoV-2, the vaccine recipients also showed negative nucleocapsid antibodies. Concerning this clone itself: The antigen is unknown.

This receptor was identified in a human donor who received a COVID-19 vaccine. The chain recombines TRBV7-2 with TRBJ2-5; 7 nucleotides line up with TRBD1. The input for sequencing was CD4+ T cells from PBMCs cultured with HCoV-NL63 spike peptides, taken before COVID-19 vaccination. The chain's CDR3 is CASSLGDRYLGTQYF. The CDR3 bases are TGTGCCAGCAGCTTAGGGGACAGATACCTAGGGACCCAGTACTTC.